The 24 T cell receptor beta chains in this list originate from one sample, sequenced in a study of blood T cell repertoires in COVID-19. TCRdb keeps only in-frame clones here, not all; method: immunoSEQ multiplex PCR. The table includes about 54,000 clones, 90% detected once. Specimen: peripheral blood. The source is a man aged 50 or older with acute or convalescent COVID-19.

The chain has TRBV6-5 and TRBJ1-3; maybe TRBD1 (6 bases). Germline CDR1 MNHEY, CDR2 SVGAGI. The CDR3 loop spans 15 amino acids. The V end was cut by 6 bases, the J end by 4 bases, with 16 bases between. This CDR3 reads CASSLDSSPGNTIYF. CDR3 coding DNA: TGTGCCAGCAGCCTGGACAGTTCGCCAGGAAACACCATATATTTT.

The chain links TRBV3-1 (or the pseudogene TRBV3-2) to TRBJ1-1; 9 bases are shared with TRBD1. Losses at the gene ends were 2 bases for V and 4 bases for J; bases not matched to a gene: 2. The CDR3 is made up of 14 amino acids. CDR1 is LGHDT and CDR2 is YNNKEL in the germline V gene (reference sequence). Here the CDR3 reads CASSQRQGVTEAFF. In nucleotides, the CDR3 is TGTGCCAGCAGCCAAAGACAGGGGGTCACTGAAGCTTTCTTT.

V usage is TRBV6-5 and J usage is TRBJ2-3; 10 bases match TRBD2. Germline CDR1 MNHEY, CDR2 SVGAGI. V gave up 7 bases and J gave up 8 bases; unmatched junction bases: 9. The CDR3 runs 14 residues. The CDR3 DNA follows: TGTGCCAGCACCGGGACTAGCGCAAGCGGTACGCAGTATTTT. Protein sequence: CASTGTSASGTQYF.

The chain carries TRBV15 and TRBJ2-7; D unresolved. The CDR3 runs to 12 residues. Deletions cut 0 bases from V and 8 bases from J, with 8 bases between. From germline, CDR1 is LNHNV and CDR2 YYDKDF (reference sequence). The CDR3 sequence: CATSRDWRQQYF. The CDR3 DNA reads TGTGCCACCAGCAGAGACTGGAGACAGCAGTACTTC.

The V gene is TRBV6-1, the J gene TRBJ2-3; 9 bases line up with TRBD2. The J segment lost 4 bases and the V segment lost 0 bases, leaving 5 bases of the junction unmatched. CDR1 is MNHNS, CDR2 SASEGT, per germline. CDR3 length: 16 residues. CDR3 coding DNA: TGTGCCAGCAGTGAAGCGCCAGCGGGAGGTGCAGATACGCAGTATTTT. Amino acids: CASSEAPAGGADTQYF.

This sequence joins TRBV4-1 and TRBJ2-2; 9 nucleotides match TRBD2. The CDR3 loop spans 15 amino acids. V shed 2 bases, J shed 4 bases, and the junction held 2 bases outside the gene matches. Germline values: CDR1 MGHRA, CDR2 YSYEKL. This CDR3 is CASSQRAGGTGELFF. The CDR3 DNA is TGCGCCAGCAGCCAACGAGCGGGGGGCACCGGGGAGCTGTTTTTT.

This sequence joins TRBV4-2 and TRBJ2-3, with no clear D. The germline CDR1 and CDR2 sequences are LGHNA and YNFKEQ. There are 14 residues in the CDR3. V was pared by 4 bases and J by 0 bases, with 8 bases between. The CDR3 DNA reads TGTGCCAGCAGCCCGAGCGCAAGCACAGATACGCAGTATTTT. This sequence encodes CASSPSASTDTQYF.

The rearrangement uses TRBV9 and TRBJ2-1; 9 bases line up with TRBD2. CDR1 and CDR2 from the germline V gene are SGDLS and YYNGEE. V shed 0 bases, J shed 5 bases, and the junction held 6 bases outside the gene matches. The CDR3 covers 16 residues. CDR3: CASSVGEREADNEQFF. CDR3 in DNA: TGTGCCAGCAGCGTAGGAGAGCGGGAGGCTGACAATGAGCAGTTCTTC.

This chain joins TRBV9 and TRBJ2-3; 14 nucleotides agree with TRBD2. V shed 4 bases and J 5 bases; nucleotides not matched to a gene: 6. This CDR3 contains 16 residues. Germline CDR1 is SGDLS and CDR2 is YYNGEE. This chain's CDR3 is CASSPGTSGSEDTQYF. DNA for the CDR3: TGTGCCAGCAGCCCCGGGACTAGCGGGAGTGAAGATACGCAGTATTTT.

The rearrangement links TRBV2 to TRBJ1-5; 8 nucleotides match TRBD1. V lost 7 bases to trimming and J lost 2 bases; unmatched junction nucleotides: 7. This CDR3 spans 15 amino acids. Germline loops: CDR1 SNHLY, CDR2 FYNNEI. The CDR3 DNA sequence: TGTGCCAGCAACCCCGGACAGGGCCGCAATCAGCCCCAGCATTTT. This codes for CASNPGQGRNQPQHF.

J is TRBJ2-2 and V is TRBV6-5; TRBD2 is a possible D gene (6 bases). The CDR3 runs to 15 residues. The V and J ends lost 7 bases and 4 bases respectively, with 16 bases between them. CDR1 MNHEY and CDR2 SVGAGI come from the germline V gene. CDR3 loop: CASTLTGTFTGELFF. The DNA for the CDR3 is TGTGCCAGCACCCTCACCGGGACTTTCACCGGGGAGCTGTTTTTT.

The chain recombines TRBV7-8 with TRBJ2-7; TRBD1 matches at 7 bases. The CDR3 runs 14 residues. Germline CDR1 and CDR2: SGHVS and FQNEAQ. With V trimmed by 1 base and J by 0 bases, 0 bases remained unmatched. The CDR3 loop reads CASSLGTGSYEQYF. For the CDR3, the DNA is TGTGCCAGCAGCTTAGGGACAGGCTCCTACGAGCAGTACTTC.

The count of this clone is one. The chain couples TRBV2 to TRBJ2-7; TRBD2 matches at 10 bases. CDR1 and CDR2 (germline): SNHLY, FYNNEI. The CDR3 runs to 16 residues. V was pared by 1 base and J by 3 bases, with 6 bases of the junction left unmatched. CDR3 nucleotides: TGTGCCAGCAGTGAAGTTGTTCTAGCGGGAGACTACGAGCAGTACTTC. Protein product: CASSEVVLAGDYEQYF.

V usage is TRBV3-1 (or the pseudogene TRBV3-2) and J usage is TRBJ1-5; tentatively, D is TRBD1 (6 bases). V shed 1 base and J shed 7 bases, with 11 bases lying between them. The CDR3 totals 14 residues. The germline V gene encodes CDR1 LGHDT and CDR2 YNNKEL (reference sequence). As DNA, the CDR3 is TGTGCCAGCAGCCAAGTCACAGGGTCACAGCCCCAGCATTTT. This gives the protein CASSQVTGSQPQHF.

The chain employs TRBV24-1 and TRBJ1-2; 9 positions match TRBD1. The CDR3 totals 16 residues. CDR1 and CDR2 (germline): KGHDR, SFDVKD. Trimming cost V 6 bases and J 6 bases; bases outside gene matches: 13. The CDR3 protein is CATSSTGGKGRNGYTF. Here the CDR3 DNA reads TGTGCCACCAGTAGCACAGGGGGCAAAGGTAGGAATGGCTACACCTTC.

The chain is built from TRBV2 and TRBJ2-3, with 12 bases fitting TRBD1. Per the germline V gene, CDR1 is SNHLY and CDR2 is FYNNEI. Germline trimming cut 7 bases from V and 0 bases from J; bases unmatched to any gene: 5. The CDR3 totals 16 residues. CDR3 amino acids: CASTGTGGLSTDTQYF. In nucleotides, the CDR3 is TGTGCCAGCACCGGGACAGGGGGCCTAAGCACAGATACGCAGTATTTT.

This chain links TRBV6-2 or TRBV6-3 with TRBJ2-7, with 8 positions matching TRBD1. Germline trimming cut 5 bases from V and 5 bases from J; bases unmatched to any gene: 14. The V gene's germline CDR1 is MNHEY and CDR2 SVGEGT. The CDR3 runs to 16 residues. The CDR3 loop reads CASSDRGGVGNHEQYF. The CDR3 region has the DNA TGTGCCAGCAGTGACAGGGGCGGGGTCGGGAACCACGAGCAGTACTTC.

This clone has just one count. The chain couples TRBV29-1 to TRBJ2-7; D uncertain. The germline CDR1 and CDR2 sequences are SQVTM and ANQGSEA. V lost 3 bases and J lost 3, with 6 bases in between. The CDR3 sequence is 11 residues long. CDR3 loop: CSVDLSYEQYF. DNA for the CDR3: TGCAGCGTTGACCTGAGCTACGAGCAGTACTTC.

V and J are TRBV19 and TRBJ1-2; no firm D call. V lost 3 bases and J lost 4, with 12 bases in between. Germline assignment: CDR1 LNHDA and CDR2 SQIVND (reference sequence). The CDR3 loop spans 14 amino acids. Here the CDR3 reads CASSISAGLYGYTF. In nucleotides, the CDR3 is TGTGCCAGTAGTATCTCCGCAGGCCTCTATGGCTACACCTTC.

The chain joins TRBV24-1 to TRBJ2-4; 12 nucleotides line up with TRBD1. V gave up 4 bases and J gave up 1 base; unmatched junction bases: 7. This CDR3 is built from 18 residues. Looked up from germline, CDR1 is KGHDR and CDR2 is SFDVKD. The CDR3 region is CATSDPGTGGMAKNIQYF. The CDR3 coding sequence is TGTGCCACCAGTGACCCGGGGACAGGGGGCATGGCCAAAAACATTCAGTACTTC.

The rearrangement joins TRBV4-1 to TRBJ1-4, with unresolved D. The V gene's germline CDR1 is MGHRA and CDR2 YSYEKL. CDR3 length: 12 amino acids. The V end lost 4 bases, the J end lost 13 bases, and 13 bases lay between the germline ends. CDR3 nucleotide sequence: TGCGCCAGCAGCCCGATTATGGGGAGACTGTTTTTT. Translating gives CASSPIMGRLFF.

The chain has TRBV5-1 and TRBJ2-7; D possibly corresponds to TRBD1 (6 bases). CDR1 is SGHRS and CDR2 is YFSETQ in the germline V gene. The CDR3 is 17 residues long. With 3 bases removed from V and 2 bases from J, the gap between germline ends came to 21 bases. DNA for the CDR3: TGCGCCAGCAGCTCCCTGTGGCAGGGGAAGGGGCCCTACGAGCAGTACTTC. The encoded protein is CASSSLWQGKGPYEQYF.

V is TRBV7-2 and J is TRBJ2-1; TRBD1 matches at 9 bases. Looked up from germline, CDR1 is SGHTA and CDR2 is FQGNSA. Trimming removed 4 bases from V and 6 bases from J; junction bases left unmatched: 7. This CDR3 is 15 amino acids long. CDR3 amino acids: CASSWGQGTGNEQFF. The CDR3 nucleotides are TGTGCCAGCAGCTGGGGACAGGGAACGGGCAATGAGCAGTTCTTC.

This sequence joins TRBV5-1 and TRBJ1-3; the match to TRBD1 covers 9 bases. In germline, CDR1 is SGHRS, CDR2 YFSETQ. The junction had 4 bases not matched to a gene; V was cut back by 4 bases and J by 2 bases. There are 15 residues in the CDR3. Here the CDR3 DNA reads TGCGCCAGCAGCAGGGACAGGGCCGCTGGAAACACCATATATTTT. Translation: CASSRDRAAGNTIYF.